This TCR beta chain was recovered during a study of T cells in Graves' hyperthyroidism and ophthalmopathy. Study-level information: At initial diagnosis, before any treatment had begun, peripheral blood was obtained.

Findings and limits, study-wide: Blood also held most thyroid clonotypes expanded beyond 0.001.

Across 18 months, stable Graves' hyperthyroidism was marked by no progression to ophthalmopathy. Exclusion of a patient resulted from uncontrolled infection, other autoimmune disease, pregnancy or lactation. The table lists this clonotype with a count of one. What it binds is not known. Trimming stripped 1 base from V and 1 base from J, with 11 bases between. The germline V gene has CDR1 LNHNV and CDR2 YYDKDF (reference sequence). The CDR3 is 15 residues long. TCR beta CDR3 sequences were amplified from RNA transcripts. The TCR CDR3 was amplified in a first-round RT-PCR using the HTBI primer set. TCRdb redid the calling of the multiplex PCR reads with MiXCR, one entry per CDR3 protein. The data show about 420,000 distinct CDR3 sequences, roughly an eighth seen once.

V usage is TRBV15 and J usage is TRBJ2-7; D tentatively fits TRBD1 or TRBD2 (5 bases each). The receptor was isolated from a woman between 18 and 29 years old with Graves' hyperthyroidism. The sample taken for sequencing was blood. Written as DNA, the CDR3 is TGTGCCACCAGCAGAGGGGGGATGTGGTCCTACGAGCAGTACTTC. Its translation: CATSRGGMWSYEQYF.